The present TCR beta chain was sequenced within a study of response to subunit inactivated influenza vaccine. V trimming: 5 bases; J trimming: 0 bases; junction bases outside the gene matches: 6. The CDR3 length is 15 residues. The germline gives CDR1 MNHEY, CDR2 SVGEGT. This clonotype was detected a few times. From the RT-PCR reads, TCRdb called clonotypes with MiXCR, one entry per CDR3 protein. The sample yields a few hundred thousand distinct CDR3 sequences, roughly 22% seen once. The TCR comes from a man between 45 and 75 years old who received an inactivated influenza vaccine. This chain uses TRBV6-2 or TRBV6-3 with TRBJ1-1; 7 bases are a match to TRBD1. Sequences were derived from PBMCs from blood, sampled approximately 22 months after vaccination. CDR3 coding DNA: TGTGCCAGCAGTCAGCCGGGACAGCTGAACACTGAAGCTTTCTTT. Translation: CASSQPGQLNTEAFF.